The clone carrying this T cell receptor (beta chain) appeared a few times. Its target is not known. Stated time point: pre-sensitization, week 0. Described treatment: therapeutic diphenylcyclopropenone sensitization with weekly scalp DPC. The data derive from a study of human T cells and chemical hapten exposure. Study details: An approximately 2 cm by approximately 2 cm inner upper arm patch received 2% DPC for sensitization.

Study-level results: There was a positive correlation between PT1 expanded TCR counts and patch test score. Versus controls, expanded TCRs had significantly more large CDR3 similarity clusters. Donors in the study had alopecia, meaning their immune response may differ from healthy people's.

A single record per CDR3 protein comes from TCRdb applying MiXCR to the RACE reads. The table shows about 120,000 distinct CDR3 sequences, with about 13% occurring only once. V was pared by 0 bases and J by 8 bases, with 19 bases between. Germline values: CDR1 SEHNR, CDR2 FQNEAQ (reference sequence). The CDR3 totals 16 residues. The sequence was collected from a woman aged 18-30 years with alopecia areata. Some clones in this sample may be carry-over from other donors' samples. The J gene is TRBJ1-2, the V gene TRBV7-9, with a weak D call TRBD1 (5 bases). Sequenced material: whole blood, taken in connection with sensitization to the hapten diphenylcyclopropenone (DPC). For the CDR3, the DNA is TGTGCCAGCAGCTTAGCCGAGGCAGCCGGGGCAGGGGGCTACACCTTC. It is translated as CASSLAEAAGAGGYTF.